This T cell receptor (beta chain) was recorded in a study of blood T cell repertoires in COVID-19. About the study: The United States, Italy and Spain were the sources of the acute and convalescent COVID-19 samples. The analysed material was cDNA or gDNA that came from T cells, B-cell-depleted T cells, or PBMCs.

CDR3 length: 17 residues. Germline V CDR1 and CDR2: SNHLY, FYNNEI. Trimming cost V 6 bases and J 4 bases; bases outside gene matches: 14. In this sample, this clone turned up once. Per the authors' pipeline: Amplification from reference gene primers served as the basis for estimated nucleated cell counts. The repertoire was sequenced with immunoSEQ multiplex PCR; TCRdb's copy has only in-frame clones and lacks some. That table furnishes V, J and clone size, whereas the DNA furnished D and trimming. The table includes 70,000 to 95,000 clones, roughly 79% detected once. Sequencing was performed on peripheral blood. The chain has TRBV2 and TRBJ1-2; 10 bases align to TRBD1. The receptor comes from a human donor in a cohort sampled during active COVID-19. CDR3 nucleotides: TGTGCCAGCAGGGACCGGGACAGGGGCCCGGTAGGCTATGGCTACACCTTC. It translates to CASRDRDRGPVGYGYTF.